A single sample gave rise to the 30 T cell receptor beta chains below, sequenced in a study of human T cells and chemical hapten exposure. Time point meaning: patch test 3, about 24 weeks after DPC sensitization. Documented treatment: therapeutic diphenylcyclopropenone sensitization with weekly scalp DPC. TCRdb processed the RACE reads anew with MiXCR; each CDR3 protein has one entry. Of 27,000 or so distinct CDR3 sequences in the sample, 5.8% were seen once. The sample in question was whole blood, obtained in connection with sensitization to the hapten diphenylcyclopropenone (DPC). These receptors came from a man younger than 40 with alopecia areata. Some clones in this sample may be carry-over from other donors' samples.

This clonotype occurred many times. The V call is TRBV29-1, the J call TRBJ1-5; 8 bases are a match to TRBD1. The CDR3 totals 14 residues. The J segment lost 5 bases and the V segment lost 6 bases, leaving 9 bases of the junction unmatched. In germline, CDR1 is SQVTM, CDR2 ANQGSEA. CDR3 sequence: CSVRTGGLDQPQHF. In DNA, the CDR3 is TGCAGCGTCAGAACAGGGGGTCTCGATCAGCCCCAGCATTTT.

Ten or more counts support this clonotype. This sequence joins TRBV12-3 or TRBV12-4 and TRBJ1-4, with 9 bases identical to TRBD1. The CDR3 runs to 14 residues. With 6 bases clipped from V and 7 bases from J, the junction kept 6 bases outside the gene matches. The CDR3 bases are TGTGCCAGCAGCCCACAGGGGGCGATTGAAAAACTGTTTTTT. This codes for CASSPQGAIEKLFF.

This clonotype occurred many times. The chain couples TRBV4-3 to TRBJ2-7; maybe TRBD2 (6 bases). This CDR3 has 16 amino acids. Per the germline V gene, CDR1 is LGHNA and CDR2 is YSLEER. V lost 1 base and J lost 7, with 20 bases in between. CDR3 region: CASSQGVTSRLGEQYF. CDR3 bases: TGCGCCAGCAGCCAAGGGGTAACTAGCCGGTTAGGGGAGCAGTACTTC.

This clonotype was seen repeatedly, ten times or more. The CDR3 DNA follows: TGTGCCAGTACCCCGGGGGGCGGGAAACATGAGCAGTTCTTC. Protein sequence: CASTPGGGKHEQFF. The V and J genes are TRBV19 and TRBJ2-1, with a weak D call TRBD2 (7 bases). V was trimmed by 7 bases and J by 8 bases, leaving 18 bases between them. Germline CDR1 and CDR2: LNHDA and SQIVND (reference sequence). CDR3 length: 14 residues.

This clonotype was detected many times. The chain uses TRBV27 and TRBJ1-6; tentative D call: TRBD1 (5 bases). CDR3 length: 15 amino acids. Germline values: CDR1 MNHEY, CDR2 SMNVEV (reference sequence). Trimming took off 4 bases at V and 12 bases at J, with 19 bases between the two ends. For the CDR3, the DNA is TGTGCCAGCAGTTCGAAAACAGGTCTTGGTCAACCCCTCCACTTT. Its translation: CASSSKTGLGQPLHF.

This clonotype appeared a few times. The chain uses TRBV13 and TRBJ2-7; D uncertain. The CDR3 loop spans 13 amino acids. The germline V gene encodes CDR1 PRHDT and CDR2 FYEKMQ (reference sequence). The ends were cut back, 2 bases at V and 5 bases at J, with 10 bases in the middle. CDR3 protein: CASSLKGKHEQYF. The CDR3 bases are TGTGCCAGCAGCTTAAAGGGAAAACACGAGCAGTACTTC.

By its share, this clonotype is medium-sized. The genes are TRBV11-2 and TRBJ2-5; unclear D gene. Trimming cost V 3 bases and J 0 bases, with 11 bases left between them. CDR1 is SGHAT, CDR2 FQNNGV, per germline. This CDR3 comprises 15 residues. The CDR3 nucleotides are TGTGCCAGCAGCTTTGCCCCAGGATACCAAGAGACCCAGTACTTC. Its translation: CASSFAPGYQETQYF.

This clonotype has a count of ten or more. The chain is built from TRBV2 and TRBJ1-6; 7 nucleotides align to TRBD1. V lost 6 bases to trimming and J lost 4 bases; unmatched junction nucleotides: 0. CDR1 SNHLY and CDR2 FYNNEI come from the germline V gene. CDR3 length: 13 amino acids. The chain's CDR3 is CASRTGYNSPLHF. CDR3 in DNA: TGTGCCAGCAGGACAGGGTATAATTCACCCCTCCACTTT.

This clonotype was recorded many times. The rearrangement links TRBV6-2 or TRBV6-3 to TRBJ2-5, with a possible D match to TRBD1 (5 bases). Between the trimmed V and J ends, which lost 8 bases and 0 bases, there was a span of 16 bases. The CDR3 is made up of 15 amino acids. CDR1 MNHEY and CDR2 SVGEGT come from the germline V gene. The CDR3 loop is CASCDSPVYQETQYF. The CDR3, as DNA: TGTGCCAGCTGCGACAGTCCGGTATACCAAGAGACCCAGTACTTC.

This clonotype was recorded at least ten times. The chain uses TRBV27 and TRBJ1-1; the D gene is possibly TRBD1 (5 bases). Germline CDR1 MNHEY, CDR2 SMNVEV (reference sequence). V was pared by 7 bases and J by 4 bases, with 19 bases between. The CDR3 extends over 15 amino acids. CDR3 loop: CASILDIRGSTEAFF. The CDR3, as DNA: TGTGCCAGCATCCTGGACATTCGGGGCAGCACTGAAGCTTTCTTT.

This clonotype was found many times. The rearrangement uses TRBV27 and TRBJ2-3; no clear D gene. Trimming took 5 bases from V and 0 from J, leaving 18 bases between them. There are 17 residues in the CDR3. The germline V gene encodes CDR1 MNHEY and CDR2 SMNVEV (reference sequence). The CDR3 is CASSLLREDFSTDTQYF. In DNA form, the CDR3 reads TGTGCCAGCAGTCTCCTCCGAGAAGACTTTAGCACAGATACGCAGTATTTT.

This clonotype was detected ten times or more. At one of its ends the junction is not consistent with the germline gene, which may arise from a read error. In DNA form, the CDR3 reads TGCAGTGCTGGAGACAGGGTGAACACTGAAGCTTTCTTT. Amino acid sequence: CSAGDRVNTEAFF. This sequence joins TRBV20-1 and TRBJ1-1, with 7 positions matching TRBD1. The CDR3 totals 13 residues. Germline assignment: CDR1 DFQATT and CDR2 SNEGSKA (reference sequence).

This clonotype was found many times. The rearrangement joins TRBV20-1 to TRBJ2-1; D ambiguous. CDR1 is DFQATT and CDR2 is SNEGSKA in the germline V gene (reference sequence). This CDR3 comprises 14 residues. Deletions cut 0 bases from V and 3 bases from J, with 9 bases between. In nucleotides, the CDR3 is TGCAGTGCTAGAGATCCCACCTTCTACAATGAGCAGTTCTTC. This sequence encodes CSARDPTFYNEQFF.

Ten or more counts support this clonotype. The chain is built from TRBV9 and TRBJ1-3; D gene unclear. CDR1 is SGDLS, CDR2 YYNGEE, per germline. V lost 0 bases and J lost 1, with 8 bases in between. The CDR3 loop spans 15 amino acids. For the CDR3, the DNA is TGTGCCAGCAGCGTAGTAGGGTCTTCTGGAAACACCATATATTTT. Amino acids: CASSVVGSSGNTIYF.

This clonotype was seen repeatedly, ten times or more. The chain uses TRBV20-1 and TRBJ2-5; D may match TRBD1 or TRBD2 (5 bases each). The CDR3 is 14 residues long. V was clipped by 0 bases and J by 4 bases, with 12 bases between them. Germline V gene data show CDR1 as DFQATT and CDR2 as SNEGSKA (reference sequence). CDR3 coding DNA: TGCAGTGCTAGAGACCTGGGGGTAGGAGAGACCCAGTACTTC. This gives the protein CSARDLGVGETQYF.

There are many counts of this clonotype. The V and J genes are TRBV29-1 and TRBJ2-5, with no clear D. This CDR3 is 13 amino acids long. In germline, CDR1 is SQVTM, CDR2 ANQGSEA. The ends were cut back, 5 bases at V and 2 bases at J, with 12 bases in the middle. CDR3 in amino acids: CSVSGAVQETQYF. The CDR3 bases are TGCAGCGTTTCCGGCGCTGTACAAGAGACCCAGTACTTC.

This clonotype has ten or more counts. The J gene is TRBJ1-1, the V gene TRBV11-3; D gene unclear. V was clipped by 4 bases and J by 1 base, with 13 bases between them. The CDR3 totals 15 residues. CDR1 is SGHNT and CDR2 is YENEEA in the germline V gene. The CDR3 sequence is CASSWLVGSNTEAFF. The CDR3 nucleotides are TGTGCCAGCAGCTGGTTGGTAGGATCGAACACTGAAGCTTTCTTT.

The table lists this clonotype with many counts. Because the CDR3's place on the DNA is in doubt, the DNA is left out and the CDR3 is given as listed by TCRdb. This rearrangement joins TRBV23-1 to TRBJ1-4; the table's D call of TRBD1 was not tested on the DNA. TRBV23-1 is annotated as an ORF whose role is uncertain. Inclusive of both ends, the CDR3 amounts to 15 amino acids. CDR3 residues: CASSHEQGTVKNCFF.

This clonotype was recorded at least ten times. The chain uses TRBV20-1 and TRBJ2-7; perhaps TRBD1 as D (5 bases). The CDR3 extends over 18 amino acids. Per the germline V gene, CDR1 is DFQATT and CDR2 is SNEGSKA (reference sequence). Deletions cut 2 bases from V and 0 bases from J, with 23 bases between. CDR3 sequence reads: CSARNLNLRAGHSYEQYF. In DNA, the CDR3 is TGCAGTGCTAGAAATCTAAACCTCAGGGCAGGGCACTCCTACGAGCAGTACTTC.

In its sample, this clonotype was seen many times. The gene calls are TRBV11-2 and TRBJ2-3; D unresolved. The length of the CDR3 is 15 residues. Germline V CDR1 and CDR2: SGHAT, FQNNGV. Trimming pared 4 bases from V and 5 bases from J, leaving 16 bases between. CDR3 protein: CASSSLTVIGDTQYF. The CDR3 DNA follows: TGTGCCAGCAGCTCCTTAACAGTTATCGGAGATACGCAGTATTTT.

This clonotype has a count of ten or more. The CDR3 sequence: CASRENSGFPGELFF. In nucleotides, the CDR3 is TGTGCCAGCAGAGAAAATAGCGGGTTCCCCGGGGAGCTGTTTTTT. V gene TRBV12-3 or TRBV12-4 combines with J gene TRBJ2-2; 7 bases fit TRBD2. There are 15 residues in the CDR3. Losses at the gene ends were 6 bases for V and 6 bases for J; bases not matched to a gene: 10.

This clonotype was detected ten times or more. The V call is TRBV18, the J call TRBJ2-5; D gene ambiguous. The CDR3 has 15 residues. Germline lookup yields CDR1 KGHSH and CDR2 LQKENI. V lost 3 bases and J 1 base, leaving 12 bases between the germline ends. Here the CDR3 DNA reads TGTGCCAGCTCACCTTCGGCATCCCTCCAAGAGACCCAGTACTTC. It translates to CASSPSASLQETQYF.

This clonotype occurred many times. The V and J genes are TRBV7-9 and TRBJ2-2; unclear D gene. Per the germline V gene, CDR1 is SEHNR and CDR2 is FQNEAQ (reference sequence). V was shortened by 7 bases and J by 2 bases, with 2 bases between the two germline ends. The CDR3 has 11 amino acids. The CDR3 region has the DNA TGTGCCAGCACCAACACCGGGGAGCTGTTTTTT. Its translation: CASTNTGELFF.

This clonotype was observed at least ten times. This chain joins TRBV20-1 and TRBJ2-1; 8 bases are shared with TRBD1. The CDR3 has 13 amino acids. Germline V lookup: CDR1 DFQATT, CDR2 SNEGSKA (reference sequence). V shed 1 base and J 16 bases; nucleotides not matched to a gene: 12. CDR3 amino acids: CSARAVDRDFLFF. The CDR3 coding sequence is TGCAGTGCTAGAGCCGTGGACAGGGACTTCCTTTTCTTC.

Ten or more counts support this clonotype. This chain uses TRBV12-3 or TRBV12-4 with TRBJ1-6; D gene unclear. The CDR3 runs 11 residues. V gave up 5 bases and J gave up 10 bases, with 6 bases separating them. CDR3 bases: TGTGCCAGCAGTGGAGGATCACCCCTCCACTTT. Translation gives CASSGGSPLHF.

This clonotype has at least ten counts. This rearrangement joins TRBV19 to TRBJ2-1; 11 bases align to TRBD2. V was clipped by 5 bases and J by 2 bases; unmatched bases: 2. Germline CDR1 reads LNHDA; CDR2 reads SQIVND (reference sequence). This CDR3 spans 15 amino acids. In nucleotides, the CDR3 is TGTGCCAGTAGTCCTAGCGGGGGGACCTACAATGAGCAGTTCTTC. It yields the protein CASSPSGGTYNEQFF. Together with reference TRBV19 and TRBJ2-1, the CDR3 gives the full variable domain: DGGITQSPKYLFRKEGQNVTLSCEQNLNHDAMYWYRQDPGQGLRLIYYSQIVNDFQKGDIAEGYSVSREKKESFPLTVTSAQKNPTAFYLCASSPSGGTYNEQFFGPGTRLTVL.

This clonotype was observed a single time. The rearrangement joins TRBV9 to TRBJ2-7; D is uncertain. V was cut by 4 bases and J by 2 bases, with 10 bases left in between. From germline, CDR1 is SGDLS and CDR2 YYNGEE. The CDR3 consists of 13 residues. The CDR3 nucleotides read TGTGCCAGCAGCACAGAGAAAACCTACGAGCAGTACTTC. Amino acid sequence: CASSTEKTYEQYF.

This clonotype was seen many times. The V and J genes are TRBV30 and TRBJ1-1; 7 bases agree with TRBD1. This CDR3 comprises 15 residues. CDR1 and CDR2 (germline): GTSNPN, SVGIG (reference sequence). Germline trimming cut 3 bases from V and 0 bases from J; bases unmatched to any gene: 7. The CDR3 DNA reads as TGTGCCTGGAGCCCCTGGACAGGCTTGAACACTGAAGCTTTCTTT. As protein: CAWSPWTGLNTEAFF.

The table lists this clonotype with many counts. The rearrangement uses TRBV6-6 and TRBJ1-5, with D perhaps TRBD1 (5 bases). The CDR3 length is 18 residues. The V end lost 0 bases, the J end lost 5 bases, and 20 bases lay between the germline ends. Per the germline V gene, CDR1 is MNHNY and CDR2 is SVGAGI (reference sequence). CDR3 DNA: TGTGCCAGCAGTTACTCCCTCCTCGGGACGCCGGGGGATCAGCCCCAGCATTTT. Amino acids: CASSYSLLGTPGDQPQHF.

This clonotype was seen just once. The chain is built from TRBV7-9 and TRBJ2-6; perhaps TRBD2 as D (5 bases). The germline V gene encodes CDR1 SEHNR and CDR2 FQNEAQ (reference sequence). The CDR3 loop spans 18 amino acids. V gave up 0 bases and J gave up 0 bases, with 12 bases separating them. The CDR3 loop reads CASSLAAGSSSGANVLTF. The CDR3 DNA reads TGTGCCAGCAGCTTAGCGGCGGGTTCAAGCTCTGGGGCCAACGTCCTGACTTTC.